Sequencing of this T cell receptor beta chain was carried out in a study of T-cell reconstitution after alpha-beta-depleted transplantation in children. Study-wide points: Among T cells one year after transplant, newly produced cells accounted for most counts and diversity.

Per the germline V gene, CDR1 is KGHSH and CDR2 is LQKENI. V was clipped by 4 bases and J by 3 bases; unmatched bases: 5. The length of the CDR3 is 14 residues. Preparation of the TCRbeta library was carried out with unique molecular identifiers. Each CDR3 protein gets one entry after TCRdb re-called the PCR reads with MiXCR. The sample holds around 250,000 distinct CDR3 sequences; around 7.8% are singletons and the top ten take approximately 6%. At least ten counts were recorded for this clonotype. Its cognate antigen is unknown. The chain combines TRBV18 with TRBJ1-1, with TRBD1 matching 7 bases. This specimen was PBMCs, mostly from graft donor cells, taken 180 days after TCRalphabeta/CD19-depleted stem cell transplant. The sequence was obtained from a male patient younger than 18 who had a stem cell transplant for acute lymphoblastic leukemia, so the T cells may come from the graft donor. CDR3 bases: TGTGCCAGCTCACTAGGACAGGCCTACACTGAAGCTTTCTTT. Protein product: CASSLGQAYTEAFF.